This TCR beta chain was recorded in a study of human T cells and chemical hapten exposure. General observations from the study: Large CDR3 similarity clusters arose significantly more often from expanded TCRs than from controls.

Each CDR3 protein gets one entry after TCRdb re-called the RACE reads with MiXCR. The sample lists under 400,000 distinct CDR3 sequences, 5.1% occurring once. Comments on this clonotype: Its target is unknown.

Time point described: pre-sensitization, week 0. Treatment noted: therapeutic diphenylcyclopropenone sensitization with weekly scalp DPC. Only after blood had been drawn was each patch test applied. The sequence came from a woman aged 45 to 65 with alopecia areata. Some clones in this sample may be carry-over from other donors' samples. Here the sequenced sample was whole blood, taken in connection with sensitization to the hapten diphenylcyclopropenone (DPC).

The CDR3 protein is CASSFWTTGQETQYF. CDR3 bases: TGCGCCAGCAGCTTCTGGACGACAGGCCAAGAGACCCAGTACTTC. The chain recombines TRBV5-1 with TRBJ2-5, with D perhaps matching TRBD1 (6 bases). With 2 bases removed from V and 1 base from J, the gap between germline ends came to 12 bases. The CDR3 is 15 residues long. CDR1 is SGHRS, CDR2 YFSETQ, per germline. Combining the CDR3 with reference TRBV5-1 and TRBJ2-5 gives the whole variable domain KAGVTQTPRYLIKTRGQQVTLSCSPISGHRSVSWYQQTPGQGLQFLFEYFSETQRNKGNFPGRFSGRQFSNSRSEMNVSTLELGDSALYLCASSFWTTGQETQYFGPGTRLLVL.